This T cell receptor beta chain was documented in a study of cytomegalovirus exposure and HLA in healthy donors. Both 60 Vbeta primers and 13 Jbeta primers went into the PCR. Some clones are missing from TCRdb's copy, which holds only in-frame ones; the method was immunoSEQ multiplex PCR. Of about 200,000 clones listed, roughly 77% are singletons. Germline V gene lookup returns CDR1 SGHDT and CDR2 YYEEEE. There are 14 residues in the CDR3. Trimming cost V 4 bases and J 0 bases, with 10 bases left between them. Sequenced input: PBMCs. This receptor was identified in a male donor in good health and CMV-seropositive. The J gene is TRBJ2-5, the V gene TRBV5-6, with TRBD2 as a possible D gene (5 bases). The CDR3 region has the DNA TGTGCCAGCAGCCCGGGGATCGACCAAGAGACCCAGTACTTC. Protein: CASSPGIDQETQYF.